The T cell receptor beta chain under discussion was sequenced for a study of regulatory T cells in long-lasting Graves disease. Study background: For a period under 3 months, newly diagnosed Graves' patients had taken antithyroid drugs.

Study outcomes and limitations: Those with persistent disease had in common more public clonotypes (more than 2,500) than new patients (more than 900).

Time point in this sample: newly diagnosed GD, antithyroid drugs for less than 3 months. PBMCs were the source of the RNA used for TCR sequencing. Ten or more counts support this clonotype. Its target is not known. Arm-PCR of CDR3 regions with iRepertoire HTBI primers generated TCR beta libraries. MiXCR was run by TCRdb on the multiplex PCR reads, yielding one entry per CDR3 protein. The sample has approximately 470,000 distinct CDR3 sequences; around 15% are singletons. This CDR3 contains 14 residues. V was cut by 6 bases and J by 2 bases, with 14 bases left in between. These data are also associated with another study on T cells in Graves' hyperthyroidism and ophthalmopathy.

This material consisted of peripheral blood mononuclear cells (PBMCs), taken at new diagnosis, from a patient treated with antithyroid drugs. The TCR originated in a man aged 40-55 years with Graves disease. The chain recombines TRBV12-3 or TRBV12-4 with TRBJ2-7, with D hard to call. CDR3 protein: CASSYRADTYEQYF. CDR3 in DNA: TGTGCCAGCAGCTACAGAGCTGATACCTACGAGCAGTACTTC.